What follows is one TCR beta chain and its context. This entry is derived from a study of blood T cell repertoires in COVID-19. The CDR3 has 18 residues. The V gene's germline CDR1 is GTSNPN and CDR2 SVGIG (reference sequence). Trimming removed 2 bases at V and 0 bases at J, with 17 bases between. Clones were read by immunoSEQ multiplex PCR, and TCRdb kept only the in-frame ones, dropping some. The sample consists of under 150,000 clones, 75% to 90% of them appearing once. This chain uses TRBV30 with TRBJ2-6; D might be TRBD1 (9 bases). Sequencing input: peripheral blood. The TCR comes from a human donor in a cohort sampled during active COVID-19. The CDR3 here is CAWSKQGAGGSGANVLTF. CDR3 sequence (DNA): TGTGCCTGGAGTAAACAGGGGGCGGGAGGCTCTGGGGCCAACGTCCTGACTTTC.